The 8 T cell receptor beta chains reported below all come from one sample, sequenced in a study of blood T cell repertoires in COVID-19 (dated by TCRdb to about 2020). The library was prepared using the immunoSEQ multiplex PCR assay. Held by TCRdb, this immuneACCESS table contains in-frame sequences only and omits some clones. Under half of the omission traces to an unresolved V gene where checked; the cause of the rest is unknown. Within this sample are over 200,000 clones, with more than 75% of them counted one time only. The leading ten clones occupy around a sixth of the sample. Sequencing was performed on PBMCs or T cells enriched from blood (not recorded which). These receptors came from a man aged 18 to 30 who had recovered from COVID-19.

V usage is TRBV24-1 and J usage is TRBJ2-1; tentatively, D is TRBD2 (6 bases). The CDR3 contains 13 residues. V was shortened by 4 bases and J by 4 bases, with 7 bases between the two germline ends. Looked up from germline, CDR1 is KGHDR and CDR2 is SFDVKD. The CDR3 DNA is TGTGCCACCAGTGAGGAGGGATACAATGAGCAGTTCTTC. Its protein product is CATSEEGYNEQFF.

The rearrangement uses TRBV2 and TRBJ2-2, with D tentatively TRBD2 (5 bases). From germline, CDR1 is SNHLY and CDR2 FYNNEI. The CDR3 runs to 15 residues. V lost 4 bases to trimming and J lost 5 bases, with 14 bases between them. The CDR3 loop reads CASSVPSPSTGELFF. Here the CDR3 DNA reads TGTGCCAGCAGTGTCCCTAGCCCGAGTACCGGGGAGCTGTTTTTT.

The CDR3 region is CASRQKGYNEQFF. CDR3 DNA: TGTGCCAGCAGACAGAAAGGCTACAATGAGCAGTTCTTC. The chain is built from TRBV27 and TRBJ2-1, with no clear D. This CDR3 is built from 13 residues. V was clipped by 6 bases and J by 3 bases, with 9 bases between them. Germline lookup yields CDR1 MNHEY and CDR2 SMNVEV (reference sequence).

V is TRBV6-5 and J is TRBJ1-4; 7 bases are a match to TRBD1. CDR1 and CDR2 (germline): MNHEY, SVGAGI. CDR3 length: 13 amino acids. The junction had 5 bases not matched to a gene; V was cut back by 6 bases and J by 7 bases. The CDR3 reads CASRGAGGEKLFF. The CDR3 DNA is TGTGCCAGCAGAGGGGCAGGGGGTGAAAAACTGTTTTTT.

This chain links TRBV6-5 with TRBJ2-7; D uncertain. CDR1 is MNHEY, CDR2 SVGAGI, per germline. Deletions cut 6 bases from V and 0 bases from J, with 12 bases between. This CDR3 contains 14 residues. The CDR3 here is CASRGRVGSYEQYF. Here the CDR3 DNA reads TGTGCCAGCAGAGGTCGGGTGGGCTCCTACGAGCAGTACTTC.

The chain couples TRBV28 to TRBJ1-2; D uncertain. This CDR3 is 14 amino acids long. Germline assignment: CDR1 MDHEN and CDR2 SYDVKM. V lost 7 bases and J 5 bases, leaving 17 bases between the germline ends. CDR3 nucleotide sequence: TGTGCCAGCAAATCGGGGAGGGTCGTTTATGGCTACACCTTC. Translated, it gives CASKSGRVVYGYTF.

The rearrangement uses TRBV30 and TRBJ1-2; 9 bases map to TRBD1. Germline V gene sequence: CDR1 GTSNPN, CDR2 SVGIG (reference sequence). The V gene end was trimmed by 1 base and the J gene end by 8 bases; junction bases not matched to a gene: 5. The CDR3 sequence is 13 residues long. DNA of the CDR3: TGTGCCTGGAGTGCGAACAGGGGGCAAGGCTACACCTTC. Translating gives CAWSANRGQGYTF.

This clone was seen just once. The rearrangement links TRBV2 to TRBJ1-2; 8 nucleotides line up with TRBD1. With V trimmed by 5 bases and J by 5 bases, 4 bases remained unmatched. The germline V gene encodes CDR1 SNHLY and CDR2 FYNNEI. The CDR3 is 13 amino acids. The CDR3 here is CASSPDRAYGYTF. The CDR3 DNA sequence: TGTGCCAGCAGTCCGGACAGGGCTTATGGCTACACCTTC.